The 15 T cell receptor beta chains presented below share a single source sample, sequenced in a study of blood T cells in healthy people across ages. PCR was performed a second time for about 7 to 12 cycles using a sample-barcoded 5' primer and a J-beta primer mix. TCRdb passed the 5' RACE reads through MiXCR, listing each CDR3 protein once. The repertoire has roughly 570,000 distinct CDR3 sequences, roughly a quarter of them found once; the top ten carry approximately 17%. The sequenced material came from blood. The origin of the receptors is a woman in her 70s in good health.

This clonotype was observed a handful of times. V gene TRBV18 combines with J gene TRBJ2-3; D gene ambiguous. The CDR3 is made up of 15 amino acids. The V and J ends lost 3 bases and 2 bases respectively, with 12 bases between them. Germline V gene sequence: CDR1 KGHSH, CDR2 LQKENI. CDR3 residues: CASSPRGRATDTQYF. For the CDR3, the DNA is TGTGCCAGCTCACCTAGAGGACGGGCCACAGATACGCAGTATTTT.

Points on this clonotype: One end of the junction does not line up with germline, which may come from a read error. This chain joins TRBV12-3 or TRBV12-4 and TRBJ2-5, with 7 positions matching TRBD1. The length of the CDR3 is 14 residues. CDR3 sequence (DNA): TGTGCCAGCAGTGAGGGGGACAGCCGAGAGACCCGGTACTTC. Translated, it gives CASSEGDSRETRYF.

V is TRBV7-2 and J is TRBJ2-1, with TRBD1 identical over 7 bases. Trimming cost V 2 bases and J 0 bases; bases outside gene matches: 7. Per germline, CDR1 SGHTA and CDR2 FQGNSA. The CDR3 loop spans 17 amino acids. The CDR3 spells CASSLFGRDSSYNEQFF. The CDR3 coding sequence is TGTGCCAGCAGCTTATTCGGCCGGGACAGCTCCTACAATGAGCAGTTCTTC.

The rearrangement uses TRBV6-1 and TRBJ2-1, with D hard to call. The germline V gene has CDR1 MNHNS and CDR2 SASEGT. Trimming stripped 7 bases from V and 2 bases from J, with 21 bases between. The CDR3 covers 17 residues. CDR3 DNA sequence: TGTGCCAGCACCTTGAATAGGCCTCTCAGCCCCTACAATGAGCAGTTCTTC. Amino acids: CASTLNRPLSPYNEQFF.

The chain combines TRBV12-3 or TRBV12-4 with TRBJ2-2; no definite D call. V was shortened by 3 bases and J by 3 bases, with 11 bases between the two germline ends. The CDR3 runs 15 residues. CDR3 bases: TGTGCCAGCAGTTTTCGTCCCCCCCACACCGGGGAGCTGTTTTTT. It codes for CASSFRPPHTGELFF.

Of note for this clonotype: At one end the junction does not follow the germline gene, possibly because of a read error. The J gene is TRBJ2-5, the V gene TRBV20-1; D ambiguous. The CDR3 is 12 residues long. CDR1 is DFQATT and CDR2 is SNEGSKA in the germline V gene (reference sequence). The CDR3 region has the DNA TGCAGTGCTCGAGAGGTAGGGGAGACCCAGTACTTC. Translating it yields CSAREVGETQYF.

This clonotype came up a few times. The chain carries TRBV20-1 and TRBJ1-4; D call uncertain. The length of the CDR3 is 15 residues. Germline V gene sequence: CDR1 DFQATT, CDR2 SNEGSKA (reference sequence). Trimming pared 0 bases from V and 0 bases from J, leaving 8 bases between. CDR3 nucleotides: TGCAGTGCTAGAGATCAGAGGGCAACTAATGAAAAACTGTTTTTT. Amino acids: CSARDQRATNEKLFF.

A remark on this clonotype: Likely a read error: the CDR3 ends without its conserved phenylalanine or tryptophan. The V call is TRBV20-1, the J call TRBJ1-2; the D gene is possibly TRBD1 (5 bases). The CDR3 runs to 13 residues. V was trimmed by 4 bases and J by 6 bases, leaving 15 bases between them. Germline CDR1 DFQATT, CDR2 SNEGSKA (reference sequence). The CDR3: CSATGGAQNGYTL. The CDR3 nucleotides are TGCAGTGCTACGGGGGGAGCTCAGAATGGCTACACCCTC.

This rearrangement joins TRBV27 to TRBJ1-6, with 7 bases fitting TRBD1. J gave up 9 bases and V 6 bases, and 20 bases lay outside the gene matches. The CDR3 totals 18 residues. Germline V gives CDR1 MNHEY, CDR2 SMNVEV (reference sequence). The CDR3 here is CASSRGGLFRIGSSPLHF. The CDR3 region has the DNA TGTGCCAGCAGCCGAGGGGGCCTTTTCCGGATAGGGAGTTCACCCCTCCACTTT.

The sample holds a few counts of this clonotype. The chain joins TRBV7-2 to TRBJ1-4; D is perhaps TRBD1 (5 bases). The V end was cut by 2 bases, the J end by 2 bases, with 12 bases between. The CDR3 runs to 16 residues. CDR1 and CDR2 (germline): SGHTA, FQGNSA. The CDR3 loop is CASSLFGAGTNEKLFF. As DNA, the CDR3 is TGTGCCAGCAGCTTATTCGGGGCCGGGACTAATGAAAAACTGTTTTTT.

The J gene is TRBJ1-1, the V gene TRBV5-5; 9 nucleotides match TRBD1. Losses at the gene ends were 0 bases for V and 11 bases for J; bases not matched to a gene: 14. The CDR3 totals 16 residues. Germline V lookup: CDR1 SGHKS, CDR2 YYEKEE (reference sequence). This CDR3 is CASSLEAGTGNGGAFF. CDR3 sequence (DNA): TGTGCCAGCAGCTTGGAGGCCGGGACAGGGAACGGGGGTGCTTTCTTT.

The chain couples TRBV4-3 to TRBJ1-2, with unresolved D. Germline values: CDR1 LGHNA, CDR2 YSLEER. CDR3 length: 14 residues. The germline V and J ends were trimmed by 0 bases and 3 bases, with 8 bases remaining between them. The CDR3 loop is CASSQEASHYGYTF. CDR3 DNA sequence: TGCGCCAGCAGCCAAGAGGCCAGTCACTATGGCTACACCTTC.

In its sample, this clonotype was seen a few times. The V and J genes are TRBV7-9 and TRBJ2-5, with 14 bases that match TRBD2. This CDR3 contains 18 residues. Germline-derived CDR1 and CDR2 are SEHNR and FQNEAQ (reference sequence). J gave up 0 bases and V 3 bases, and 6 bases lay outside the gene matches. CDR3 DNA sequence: TGTGCCAGCAGCTTCTCGGGACTAGCGGGGGCCAACCAAGAGACCCAGTACTTC. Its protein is CASSFSGLAGANQETQYF.

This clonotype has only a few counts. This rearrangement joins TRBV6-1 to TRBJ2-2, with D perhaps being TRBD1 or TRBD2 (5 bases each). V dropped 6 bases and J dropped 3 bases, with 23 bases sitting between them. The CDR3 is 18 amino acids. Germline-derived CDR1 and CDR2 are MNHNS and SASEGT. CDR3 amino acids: CASSQPSYRGTDTGELFF. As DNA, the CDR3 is TGTGCCAGCAGCCAACCCTCCTATCGTGGGACCGACACCGGGGAGCTGTTTTTT.

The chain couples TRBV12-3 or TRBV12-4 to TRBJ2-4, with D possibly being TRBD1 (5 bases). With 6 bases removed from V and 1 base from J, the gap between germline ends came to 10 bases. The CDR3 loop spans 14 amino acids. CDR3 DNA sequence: TGTGCCAGCAGGTTATCAGGGGCCAAAAACATTCAGTACTTC. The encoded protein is CASRLSGAKNIQYF.